This entry lists 22 T cell receptor beta chains sequenced from one sample in a study of vaccination and CD4 T cells after COVID-19. Time point in this sample: late sampling 161 to 241 days after vaccination in a few convalescent patients. TCRdb re-analysed the PCR reads in MiXCR, keeping a single row per CDR3 protein. The profile shows tens of thousands of distinct CDR3 sequences, around 49% of them singletons. Sequenced here: CD4+ T cells from blood, sampled about 7 months after SARS-CoV-2 vaccination. The source of these receptors is a human donor who had recovered from COVID-19.

This clonotype has a handful of counts. V and J are TRBV7-9 and TRBJ1-2; the D is unclear. Germline V gene data show CDR1 as SEHNR and CDR2 as FQNEAQ (reference sequence). The V and J ends lost 5 bases and 6 bases respectively, with 25 bases between them. This CDR3 spans 17 amino acids. CDR3 region: CASSPSSLIRRLNGYTF. In DNA, the CDR3 is TGTGCCAGCAGCCCATCTAGCCTCATCCGGAGGCTGAATGGCTACACCTTC.

The V gene is TRBV6-1, the J gene TRBJ2-7; D is possibly TRBD1 (5 bases). The CDR3 runs 13 residues. CDR1 and CDR2 (germline): MNHNS, SASEGT. V was trimmed by 7 bases and J by 0 bases, leaving 10 bases between them. The CDR3 loop is CASTRTSSYEQYF. CDR3 bases: TGTGCCAGCACTCGGACAAGCTCCTACGAGCAGTACTTC.

V usage is TRBV7-2 and J usage is TRBJ2-5, with TRBD2 matching 14 bases. The trim removed 5 bases at V and 5 bases at J, leaving 10 bases unmatched. The CDR3 totals 17 residues. CDR1 is SGHTA and CDR2 is FQGNSA in the germline V gene. For the CDR3, the DNA is TGTGCCAGCAGCCCCTCAAGACTAGCGGGAGGGAGGGAGACCCAGTACTTC. Amino acid sequence: CASSPSRLAGGRETQYF.

The chain combines TRBV4-1 with TRBJ1-5, with 8 bases that match TRBD1. Germline trimming cut 0 bases from V and 6 bases from J; bases unmatched to any gene: 7. From germline, CDR1 is MGHRA and CDR2 YSYEKL. The CDR3 is 16 amino acids. The CDR3 here is CASSQDNGQGAQPQHF. The CDR3 bases are TGCGCCAGCAGCCAAGATAACGGACAGGGAGCTCAGCCCCAGCATTTT.

Remarks on this clonotype: The junction shows a germline mismatch at one end, possibly a read error. The chain combines TRBV6-1 with TRBJ1-1; TRBD1 is a possible D gene (5 bases). The CDR3 loop spans 13 amino acids. Germline V lookup: CDR1 MNHNS, CDR2 SASEGT. The DNA for the CDR3 is TGTGCCGGAGGGGTGGGCCCGAACACTGAAACTTTCTTT. Protein product: CAGGVGPNTETFF.

The chain uses TRBV19 and TRBJ1-1; D gene unclear. The germline V gene has CDR1 LNHDA and CDR2 SQIVND (reference sequence). The CDR3 extends over 15 amino acids. Between the trimmed V and J ends, which lost 5 bases and 3 bases, there was a span of 16 bases. The CDR3 reads CASSFNGDLHTEAFF. The DNA for the CDR3 is TGTGCCAGTAGTTTTAACGGAGACTTACACACTGAAGCTTTCTTT.

The J gene is TRBJ1-5, the V gene TRBV27; D is possibly TRBD1 (6 bases). V was trimmed by 4 bases and J by 6 bases, leaving 13 bases between them. From germline, CDR1 is MNHEY and CDR2 SMNVEV (reference sequence). There are 14 residues in the CDR3. The CDR3 sequence: CASSSITGSQPQHF. CDR3 bases: TGTGCCAGCAGTTCAATCACAGGGTCTCAGCCCCAGCATTTT.

The chain uses TRBV6-1 and TRBJ1-1; D perhaps matches TRBD1 (6 bases). This CDR3 is built from 15 residues. Germline V gives CDR1 MNHNS, CDR2 SASEGT. The germline V and J ends were trimmed by 2 bases and 5 bases, with 15 bases remaining between them. The CDR3, as DNA: TGTGCCAGCAGTGAATTGCGTGGGGGGCAAACTGAAGCTTTCTTT. Translation gives CASSELRGGQTEAFF.

This clonotype was picked up one time. The genes are TRBV20-1 and TRBJ2-7; the match to TRBD1 covers 8 bases. The CDR3 is 16 amino acids. CDR1 is DFQATT and CDR2 is SNEGSKA in the germline V gene (reference sequence). Losses at the gene ends were 2 bases for V and 2 bases for J; bases not matched to a gene: 11. CDR3 protein: CSARPSDREGTYEQYF. The CDR3 DNA follows: TGCAGTGCTAGACCCTCGGACAGGGAAGGAACCTACGAGCAGTACTTC.

This sequence joins TRBV21-1 and TRBJ2-3. TRBV21-1 is flagged as a pseudogene. The CDR3 extends over 15 amino acids. CDR3 protein: CASSGEVECTDTQYF. The DNA for the CDR3 is TGTGCCAGCAGCGGAGAGGTTGAGTGTACAGATACGCAGTATTTT.

The chain carries TRBV19 and TRBJ2-7; D gene uncertain. The germline V gene has CDR1 LNHDA and CDR2 SQIVND (reference sequence). The V end was cut by 3 bases, the J end by 0 bases, with 9 bases between. CDR3 length: 14 residues. CDR3 DNA: TGTGCCAGTAGTATCGTCCACAACTCCTACGAGCAGTACTTC. Protein: CASSIVHNSYEQYF. The variable domain in full, with the rest retrieved from reference TRBV19 and TRBJ2-7, is DGGITQSPKYLFRKEGQNVTLSCEQNLNHDAMYWYRQDPGQGLRLIYYSQIVNDFQKGDIAEGYSVSREKKESFPLTVTSAQKNPTAFYLCASSIVHNSYEQYFGPGTRLTVT.

Only a few counts were recorded for this clonotype. The V and J genes are TRBV28 and TRBJ1-1, with D possibly matching TRBD1 (5 bases). V lost 6 bases and J 10 bases, leaving 12 bases between the germline ends. The CDR3 spans 11 residues. The germline V gene encodes CDR1 MDHEN and CDR2 SYDVKM. The CDR3 sequence is CASRWGTSAFF. In nucleotides, the CDR3 is TGTGCCAGCAGGTGGGGGACCTCAGCTTTCTTT.

The CDR3: CASSRDRVSNEQFF. The CDR3, as DNA: TGTGCCAGCAGCCGGGACAGGGTATCAAATGAGCAGTTCTTC. The V and J genes are TRBV6-4 and TRBJ2-1; 9 positions agree with TRBD1. V gave up 6 bases and J gave up 7 bases; unmatched junction bases: 7. CDR3 length equals 14 residues. CDR1 is MRHNA, CDR2 SNTAGT, per germline.

The chain uses TRBV7-9 and TRBJ2-5; D is unclear. This CDR3 has 15 amino acids. Trimming left V 6 bases short and J 3 bases short, with 17 bases between. Per germline, CDR1 SEHNR and CDR2 FQNEAQ (reference sequence). The CDR3 here is CASRQKLPSKETQYF. CDR3 bases: TGTGCCAGCAGACAAAAGCTACCATCCAAAGAGACCCAGTACTTC.

V gene TRBV4-3 combines with J gene TRBJ2-7; 10 bases fit TRBD2. Unmatched junction bases numbered 2, after V lost 2 bases and J lost 1 base. Germline CDR1 and CDR2: LGHNA and YSLEER. This CDR3 comprises 15 residues. The CDR3 DNA reads as TGCGCCAGCAGCCAAACTAGCGGGACGTCCTACGAGCAGTACTTC. Encoded protein: CASSQTSGTSYEQYF.

The chain carries TRBV5-1 and TRBJ2-5; D is possibly TRBD1 (6 bases). The CDR3 consists of 13 residues. CDR1 and CDR2 from the germline V gene are SGHRS and YFSETQ. Trimming left V 5 bases short and J 0 bases short, with 8 bases between. DNA of the CDR3: TGCGCCAGCAGAAGGGGGAACCAAGAGACCCAGTACTTC. Protein: CASRRGNQETQYF.

The genes are TRBV11-2 and TRBJ2-2; D is possibly TRBD1 (5 bases). CDR1 is SGHAT and CDR2 is FQNNGV in the germline V gene. Trimming left V 6 bases short and J 5 bases short, with 13 bases between. The CDR3 totals 14 residues. The CDR3 nucleotides are TGTGCCAGCAGTGGGGCCGGAGCAACCGGGGAGCTGTTTTTT. It codes for CASSGAGATGELFF.

This clonotype came up a few times. The rearrangement uses TRBV7-6 and TRBJ2-2, with TRBD2 identical over 11 bases. The CDR3 contains 15 residues. Germline V lookup: CDR1 SGHVS, CDR2 FNYEAQ. Losses at the gene ends were 6 bases for V and 6 bases for J; bases not matched to a gene: 6. This CDR3 reads CASSLGLAGAGELFF. In nucleotides, the CDR3 is TGTGCCAGCAGTCTTGGACTAGCGGGCGCCGGGGAGCTGTTTTTT.

This clonotype was counted between two and nine times. The rearrangement joins TRBV6-1 to TRBJ1-1, with D maybe TRBD1 (5 bases). Germline CDR1 is MNHNS and CDR2 is SASEGT. Trimming stripped 6 bases from V and 1 base from J, with 18 bases between. This CDR3 has 16 amino acids. The CDR3 region has the DNA TGTGCCAGCAGACTGATTAGCCGGGGGAAGAACACTGAAGCTTTCTTT. Translating it yields CASRLISRGKNTEAFF.

With regard to this clonotype: The junction departs from germline at one end; a sequencing error may be responsible. This CDR3 is CANSYGGPGYGYTF. CDR3 nucleotides: TGTGCCAACAGTTACGGAGGACCGGGCTATGGCTACACCTTC. The rearrangement links TRBV6-5 to TRBJ1-2; no firm D call. Germline V gene data show CDR1 as MNHEY and CDR2 as SVGAGI. The CDR3 is 14 residues long.

The gene calls are TRBV5-6 and TRBJ2-7; the D gene is possibly TRBD2 (8 bases). This CDR3 region has 15 residues. V lost 4 bases to trimming and J lost 5 bases, with 19 bases between them. Germline CDR1 reads SGHDT; CDR2 reads YYEEEE. The DNA for the CDR3 is TGTGCCAGCAGCACAGGGGACGGGAGGGCCGACGAGCAGTACTTC. The encoded protein is CASSTGDGRADEQYF.

This clonotype was counted between two and nine times. The chain has TRBV6-5 and TRBJ1-5; weak D call: TRBD1 (6 bases). The CDR3 is 19 amino acids. Trimming took 1 base from V and 1 from J, leaving 20 bases between them. CDR1 and CDR2 from the germline V gene are MNHEY and SVGAGI. The CDR3 protein is CASSYWQGPRFGSNQPQHF. The CDR3 nucleotides read TGTGCCAGCAGTTACTGGCAGGGGCCCCGCTTTGGGAGCAATCAGCCCCAGCATTTT.